Listed here are 27 T cell receptor beta chains from one sample, sequenced in a study of tumor and adjacent non-tumor tissue in lung cancer. The library came from three nested PCR rounds adapted from ARM-PCR protocols. TCRdb re-called the multiplex PCR reads through MiXCR, storing one row per CDR3 protein. The sample carries 60,000 or so distinct CDR3 sequences, more than 55% recorded once. The template was RNA from unsorted bulk tissue. The normal lung tissue was taken more than 3 cm from the tumor edge. Sequencing was done on a sample of distant non-tumor lung tissue. The receptors were sampled from a man in his 70s with non-small cell lung cancer.

The chain couples TRBV20-1 to TRBJ2-7, with D tentatively TRBD1 or TRBD2 (5 bases each). Germline V lookup: CDR1 DFQATT, CDR2 SNEGSKA (reference sequence). CDR3 length equals 16 residues. V dropped 3 bases and J dropped 0 bases, with 18 bases sitting between them. DNA of the CDR3: TGCAGTGCTAGGGAAAGACTAACGGGGACCTCCTACGAGCAGTACTTC. Its protein product is CSARERLTGTSYEQYF.

As regards this clonotype: Given a much more abundant clone one base away, this may be a read error. The chain combines TRBV29-1 with TRBJ1-1, with 9 bases identical to TRBD1. Germline V CDR1 and CDR2: SQVTM, ANQGSEA. This CDR3 region has 16 residues. J gave up 3 bases and V 7 bases, and 15 bases lay outside the gene matches. CDR3 in amino acids: CSARKGQGKRDTEAFF. CDR3 in DNA: TGCAGCGCCAGAAAGGGACAGGGTAAGAGGGACACTGAAGCTTTCTTT.

DNA for the CDR3: TGCAGTGCTAGAGATCTGCCTAGCGGGGGGAGTGAGCAGTTCTTC. As protein: CSARDLPSGGSEQFF. This rearrangement joins TRBV20-1 to TRBJ2-1; 11 bases map to TRBD2. Germline-derived CDR1 and CDR2 are DFQATT and SNEGSKA (reference sequence). V shed 0 bases, J shed 9 bases, and the junction held 7 bases outside the gene matches. CDR3 size: 15 residues.

This clonotype has just one count. Because it lacks the conserved phenylalanine or tryptophan at the end, this CDR3 is likely a read error. No DNA is shown, since the ends of the CDR3 on it are uncertain; the CDR3 is the one TCRdb lists. This chain uses TRBV11-2 with TRBJ2-5; the table assigns TRBD2, which was not confirmed against the DNA. The CDR3 spans 14 residues, counting both ends. Germline V gene data show CDR1 as SGHAT and CDR2 as FQNNGV. CDR3 region: CASSSWEGQGTQHL.

A remark on this clonotype: A read error may account for a junction end that differs from germline. The chain employs TRBV5-1 and TRBJ2-3, with TRBD2 as a possible D gene (7 bases). Germline V gene lookup returns CDR1 SGHRS and CDR2 YFSETQ. This CDR3 contains 17 residues. CDR3: CASSLGPRGTNGSTQYF. The CDR3 DNA follows: TGCGCCAGCAGCTTGGGCCCGAGGGGGACTAACGGGAGTACGCAATATTTT. Supplemented by reference TRBV5-1 and TRBJ2-3, the full variable domain reads KAGVTQTPRYLIKTRGQQVTLSCSPISGHRSVSWYQQTPGQGLQFLFEYFSETQRNKGNFPGRFSGRQFSNSRSEMNVSTLELGDSALYLCASSLGPRGTNGSTQYFGPGTRLTVL.

Comment on this clonotype: The final CDR3 position lacks the conserved phenylalanine or tryptophan, pointing to a likely read error. The DNA is omitted, as the CDR3 cannot be located on it reliably, and the CDR3 follows TCRdb's listing. J is TRBJ2-7 and V is TRBV11-2; the DNA was not compared with TRBD1, the D call given in the table. The CDR3 is made up of 14 amino acids, end residues included. Germline-derived CDR1 and CDR2 are SGHAT and FQNNGV. The CDR3 spells CASSPLTIRNERYS.

Points on this clonotype: The CDR3 ends on some other residue instead of the conserved phenylalanine or tryptophan, so this is likely a read error. Because the CDR3's place on the DNA is in doubt, the DNA is left out and the CDR3 is given as listed by TCRdb. The chain has TRBV11-3 and TRBJ2-1; the table's TRBD2 call for D was not verified on the DNA. A total of 15 residues make up the CDR3, ends included. CDR1 and CDR2 (germline): SGHNT, YENEEA. The CDR3 sequence: CVSSLLAEVNNEQFP.

A note on this clonotype: At one of its ends the junction is not consistent with the germline gene, which may arise from a read error. The rearrangement links TRBV4-1 to TRBJ2-1, with a weak D call TRBD2 (5 bases). Germline-derived CDR1 and CDR2 are MGHRA and YSYEKL. This CDR3 comprises 16 residues. The CDR3 sequence is CARSPLSVISYNEQFF. Here the CDR3 DNA reads TGCGCCCGCAGCCCCCTTAGCGTAATCTCCTACAATGAGCAGTTCTTT.

This chain connects TRBV11-2 to TRBJ2-4; 7 nucleotides line up with TRBD1. Germline CDR1 and CDR2: SGHAT and FQNNGV. The CDR3 length is 20 residues. J gave up 2 bases and V 2 bases, and 18 bases lay outside the gene matches. The CDR3 spells CASSLISPLPGQSSKNIQYF. The CDR3, as DNA: TGTGCCAGCAGCTTAATCTCTCCGCTTCCGGGACAGAGTTCCAAAAACATTCAGTACTTC.

In regard to this clonotype: A much larger clone lies a single base off, so this may be a read error. The chain employs TRBV20-1 and TRBJ2-3, with TRBD2 matching over 15 bases. Germline-derived CDR1 and CDR2 are DFQATT and SNEGSKA (reference sequence). The CDR3 sequence is 14 residues long. V shed 8 bases, J shed 9 bases, and the junction held 9 bases outside the gene matches. CDR3 nucleotide sequence: TGCAGTACTACGGGACTAGCGGGAGGTGGGACGCAGTATTTT. It codes for CSTTGLAGGGTQYF.

On this clonotype itself: One end of the junction is discordant with germline, which a read error may explain. The chain has TRBV4-1 and TRBJ1-5; D uncertain. In germline, CDR1 is MGHRA, CDR2 YSYEKL. The CDR3 extends over 16 amino acids. CDR3 sequence reads: CPSSREQTSLRQSQHF. The CDR3 nucleotides are TGCCCCAGCAGCCGAGAACAGACGTCCCTTCGTCAGTCCCAGCATTTT.

This clonotype has a handful of counts. The rearrangement links TRBV4-1 to TRBJ2-3; D call uncertain. This CDR3 region has 16 residues. Germline assignment: CDR1 MGHRA and CDR2 YSYEKL. Trimming cost V 1 base and J 0 bases, with 11 bases left between them. CDR3 amino acids: CASSQVPAPSTDTQYF. The CDR3 DNA sequence: TGCGCCAGCAGCCAAGTACCGGCGCCAAGCACAGATACGCAGTATTTT.

With regard to this clonotype: Possible read error: a much larger clone is one base away. The chain employs TRBV20-1 and TRBJ2-5, with D tentatively TRBD2 (6 bases). The germline gives CDR1 DFQATT, CDR2 SNEGSKA (reference sequence). The CDR3 has 12 residues. CDR3 bases: TGCAGTGCTAGGTTCGGGGGAGAGGCCCAGTACTTC. It translates to CSARFGGEAQYF.

The J gene is TRBJ2-1, the V gene TRBV29-1; D perhaps matches TRBD1 (5 bases). Looked up from germline, CDR1 is SQVTM and CDR2 is ANQGSEA. The CDR3 totals 10 residues. Deletions cut 6 bases from V and 11 bases from J, with 11 bases between. This CDR3 reads CSVTVSKQFF. CDR3 sequence (DNA): TGCAGCGTGACAGTGAGTAAGCAGTTCTTC.

Comments on this clonotype: A junction end diverges from the germline sequence, so it may reflect a read error. J is TRBJ1-1 and V is TRBV30, with TRBD1 matching over 8 bases. Germline V lookup: CDR1 GTSNPN, CDR2 SVGIG (reference sequence). The CDR3 loop spans 17 amino acids. The CDR3 is CACNPRQGSKGNTEAVF. In nucleotides, the CDR3 is TGTGCCTGCAACCCTCGACAGGGGAGTAAGGGGAACACTGAAGCTGTCTTT.

Ten or more counts support this clonotype. The V gene is TRBV5-8, the J gene TRBJ1-5; D unclear. This CDR3 has 15 residues. The V gene lost 0 bases and the J gene lost 3 bases, with 10 bases spanning the gap. Germline V gene data show CDR1 as SGHTS and CDR2 as YDEGEE. CDR3 bases: TGTGCCAGCAGCTTGGACGTGGTTTCCAATCAGCCCCAGCATTTT. This codes for CASSLDVVSNQPQHF.

As concerns this clonotype: Sequence at one end of the junction differs from germline and may be a read error. The chain joins TRBV11-2 to TRBJ2-3; the D gene is possibly TRBD1 (6 bases). CDR1 and CDR2 (germline): SGHAT, FQNNGV. This CDR3 has 15 amino acids. For the CDR3, the DNA is TGTGCCAGCACCTTAGGGGGATCTAGCACAGGTACGCAGTATTTT. This codes for CASTLGGSSTGTQYF.

Details on this clonotype: At one end, the junction sequence differs from germline, possibly due to a read error. The V call is TRBV10-2, the J call TRBJ2-3; 7 nucleotides line up with TRBD2. Germline V gene sequence: CDR1 WSHSY, CDR2 SAAADI. The CDR3 loop spans 15 amino acids. The CDR3 reads CTSSEMGLNTDTQYF. DNA of the CDR3: TGCACCAGCAGTGAGATGGGACTAAACACAGATACGCAGTATTTT.

About this clonotype itself: Since the CDR3 does not end with the conserved phenylalanine or tryptophan, this likely comes from a read error. The chain links TRBV12-3 or TRBV12-4 to TRBJ2-2, with D uncertain. This CDR3 region has 13 residues. For the CDR3, the DNA is TGTGCCAGCAGTTCCCGGAACGCCGGGGAGCTGTTTTAT. Translated, it gives CASSSRNAGELFY.

Concerning this clonotype itself: One junction end disagrees with the germline gene, perhaps due to a read error. The J gene is TRBJ2-1, the V gene TRBV4-1; 7 bases fit TRBD1. The CDR3 is 15 amino acids. Germline V lookup: CDR1 MGHRA, CDR2 YSYEKL. The CDR3: CASGQGGTFYNGQFF. DNA for the CDR3: TGCGCCAGCGGCCAAGGGGGCACTTTCTACAATGGGCAGTTCTTC.

As regards this clonotype: This may stem from a read error, because a much larger clone lies one nucleotide away. The gene calls are TRBV6-1 and TRBJ2-7, with D unclear. V lost 4 bases to trimming and J lost 0 bases, with 13 bases between them. The CDR3 spans 15 residues. In germline, CDR1 is MNHNS, CDR2 SASEGT. The CDR3 is CASSAFGAGSYEQYF. CDR3 nucleotides: TGTGCCAGCAGTGCATTCGGCGCTGGCTCCTACGAGCAGTACTTC.

This chain's CDR3 is CASSLQITAANTGELFF. The CDR3 region has the DNA TGCGCCAGCAGCTTACAGATAACGGCGGCTAACACCGGGGAGCTGTTTTTT. This chain joins TRBV5-1 and TRBJ2-2; no firm D call. The CDR3 extends over 17 amino acids. The germline gives CDR1 SGHRS, CDR2 YFSETQ. Trimming cost V 2 bases and J 2 bases, with 16 bases left between them. Looking up the rest from reference TRBV5-1 and TRBJ2-2 gives the full variable domain: KAGVTQTPRYLIKTRGQQVTLSCSPISGHRSVSWYQQTPGQGLQFLFEYFSETQRNKGNFPGRFSGRQFSNSRSEMNVSTLELGDSALYLCASSLQITAANTGELFFGEGSRLTVL.

This rearrangement joins TRBV7-3 to TRBJ2-3, with 7 bases matching TRBD1. CDR3 length: 17 amino acids. Germline loops: CDR1 SGHTA, CDR2 FQGTGA. V dropped 4 bases and J dropped 1; count of bases not matched to a gene: 11. CDR3 in amino acids: CASSSINPTGCTDTQYF. The CDR3 nucleotides are TGTGCCAGCAGCTCTATAAACCCGACAGGGTGCACAGATACGCAGTATTTT. Full variable domain (missing parts from reference TRBV7-3 and TRBJ2-3): GAGVSQTPSNKVTEKGKYVELRCDPISGHTALYWYRQSLGQGPEFLIYFQGTGAADDSGLPNDRFFAVRPEGSVSTLKIQRTERGDSAVYLCASSSINPTGCTDTQYFGPGTRLTVL.

At least ten counts were recorded for this clonotype. This chain joins TRBV12-3 or TRBV12-4 and TRBJ1-5; D is uncertain. This CDR3 comprises 14 residues. V lost 5 bases and J 4 bases, leaving 12 bases between the germline ends. In DNA form, the CDR3 reads TGTGCCAGCAGTCATTCGGGCGGTAATCAGCCCCAGCATTTT. This codes for CASSHSGGNQPQHF.

The chain links TRBV24-1 to TRBJ1-1, with a weak D call TRBD1 (6 bases). The CDR3 covers 13 residues. The germline gives CDR1 KGHDR, CDR2 SFDVKD. V lost 8 bases, J lost 1 base, and 10 bases lay in between. The CDR3 protein is CATMMDRNTEAFF. CDR3 coding DNA: TGTGCCACCATGATGGACAGGAACACTGAAGCTTTCTTT.

This clonotype was counted many times. This sequence joins TRBV12-3 or TRBV12-4 and TRBJ2-3, with 11 bases aligning to TRBD1. The V and J ends lost 6 bases and 3 bases, in that order; junction bases with no gene match: 8. The CDR3 loop spans 16 amino acids. The CDR3 bases are TGTGCCAGCAGACGAGGGACAGGGGGTTGGACAGATACGCAGTATTTT. As protein: CASRRGTGGWTDTQYF.

Notes on this clonotype: Compared with germline, one end of the junction differs, possibly owing to a read error. The J gene is TRBJ2-5, the V gene TRBV11-2, with 7 bases matching TRBD2. The CDR3 totals 14 residues. Germline V CDR1 and CDR2: SGHAT, FQNNGV. The CDR3, as DNA: TGTACCAGCAGCTACTGGGAGGGTCAAGAGACCCAGTACTTC. Translating gives CTSSYWEGQETQYF.